These T cell receptor beta chains were read from a single sample in a study of T cell responses to AZD1222 COVID-19 vaccine. This table comes from immunoSEQ multiplex PCR, and its TCRdb copy is limited to in-frame clones, with some not included. The repertoire holds around 120,000 clones, with 85% to 95% as singletons. Here the sequenced sample was peripheral blood, taken on day 0 of AZD1222 vaccination. Receptor source: an adult in good health. Both conserved end residues are part of each CDR3. A D gene is named only where the DNA matches it firmly. Some rows have no size entry. The others give once, few or many, or a class for an expanded clone.

clone_size,d_call,j_call,v_call,cdr3_nt,cdr3_aa
.,.,TRBJ2-1,TRBV11-2,TGTGCCAGCAGCTTAGATCTTGTCCAGTTCTTC,CASSLDLVQFF
.,TRBD2,TRBJ2-5,TRBV9,TGTGCCAGCAGCGTCTCCGGGACTAAGGGGGAGACCCAGTACTTC,CASSVSGTKGETQYF
.,.,TRBJ2-3,TRBV19,TGTGCCAGTAGTATGAGCACAGATACGCAGTATTTT,CASSMSTDTQYF
.,.,TRBJ1-1,TRBV5-1,TGCGCCAGCAGCTTGGCAGGGGCCACTGAAGCTTTCTTT,CASSLAGATEAFF
.,.,TRBJ1-4,TRBV5-1,TGCGCCAGCAGCCAAGTACAGGGAGGAGAAAAACTGTTTTTT,CASSQVQGGEKLFF
.,.,TRBJ1-2,TRBV6-5,TGTGCCAGCAGGCACCGGGACATCTATGGCTACACCTTC,CASRHRDIYGYTF
few,TRBD1,TRBJ2-2,TRBV4-1,TGCGCCAGCAGCCAAGGGACCTGGGACAGAAACACCGGGGAGCTGTTTTTT,CASSQGTWDRNTGELFF
.,.,TRBJ2-7,TRBV5-1,TGCGCCAGCAGGGGAGTTACAGGGTCGAACGAGCAGTACTTC,CASRGVTGSNEQYF
.,TRBD1,TRBJ2-3,TRBV3-1/TRBV3-2,TGTGCCAGCAGCCAAGGACCCACAGGGGTTAGCACAGATACGCAGTATTTT,CASSQGPTGVSTDTQYF
.,.,TRBJ2-7,TRBV5-1,TGCGCCAGCAGCTATACCGCAGGGTACTACGAGCAGTACTTC,CASSYTAGYYEQYF
.,.,TRBJ2-2,TRBV7-9,TGTGCCAGCAGCTTATTCTCCCCGGGGACCGGGGAGCTGTTTTTT,CASSLFSPGTGELFF
.,.,TRBJ1-2,TRBV6-1,TGTGCCAGCAGTGAAGTAGTCAGCTCTGGCTATGGCTACACCTTC,CASSEVVSSGYGYTF
.,TRBD1,TRBJ1-1,TRBV27,TGTGCCAGCAGTTCGATACAGGGGACAGGGGAGGGCACTGAAGCTTTCTTT,CASSSIQGTGEGTEAFF
once,.,TRBJ1-1,TRBV28,TGTGCCAGCAGTTTAAAGGGGAACACTGAAGCTTTCTTT,CASSLKGNTEAFF
.,TRBD1,TRBJ2-5,TRBV10-2,TGCGCCAGCGATAGTACGTGGACAGGGCTCAACCAAGAGACCCAGTACTTC,CASDSTWTGLNQETQYF
.,TRBD2,TRBJ2-5,TRBV27,TGTGCCAGCAGTCGCCGGGGGGAAGAGACCCAGTACTTC,CASSRRGEETQYF
.,TRBD1,TRBJ1-2,TRBV7-8,TGTGCCAGCAGCTTCACAGGGGAACCTTATGGCTACACCTTC,CASSFTGEPYGYTF
.,TRBD1,TRBJ2-7,TRBV6-5,TGTGCCAGCAGGCTCCAGGGACAGACAAACGAGCAGTACTTC,CASRLQGQTNEQYF
once,.,TRBJ1-3,TRBV9,TGTGCCAGCAGCGCCCTTTTTGGAAACACCATATATTTT,CASSALFGNTIYF
.,TRBD2,TRBJ2-1,TRBV19,TGTGCGACGACTAGCGGGTTCTACAATGAGCAGTTCTTC,CATTSGFYNEQFF
once,.,TRBJ1-1,TRBV27,TGTGCCAGCAGCCGCGGGACTCTGAACACTGAAGCTTTCTTT,CASSRGTLNTEAFF
.,.,TRBJ1-2,TRBV29-1,TGCAGCGTGGGGCCAGACCCCTATGGCTACACCTTC,CSVGPDPYGYTF
.,.,TRBJ2-1,TRBV27,TGTGCCAGCGGACCGGGACAAGCATGGTTCTTC,CASGPGQAWFF
.,.,TRBJ2-7,TRBV9,TGTGCCAGCAGCGTTTTTTCCGGGGGCTCCTACGAGCAGTACTTC,CASSVFSGGSYEQYF
once,TRBD1,TRBJ1-6,TRBV14,TGTGCCAGCAGCCGGGACAGGGGGGAGGTTAATTCACCCCTCCACTTT,CASSRDRGEVNSPLHF
.,.,TRBJ2-5,TRBV3-1/TRBV3-2,TGTGCCAGCAGACGATCCCTCCTGGCGGGAAGGAGAGAGACCCAGTACTTC,CASRRSLLAGRRETQYF
.,.,TRBJ2-7,TRBV28,TGTGCCAGCAGCTACCCGGGACGGAGCTACGAGCAGTACTTC,CASSYPGRSYEQYF
.,.,TRBJ1-1,TRBV13,TGTGCCAGCAGCTTATACGAGGGTGGGAACACTGAAGCTTTCTTT,CASSLYEGGNTEAFF
.,.,TRBJ2-1,TRBV27,TGTGCCAGCAGTTTTCGGACTTACAATGAGCAGTTCTTC,CASSFRTYNEQFF
few,.,TRBJ1-1,TRBV5-4,TGTGCCAGCAGCCTGCTTACGGGGGGCAACACTGAAGCTTTCTTT,CASSLLTGGNTEAFF
once,TRBD1,TRBJ2-5,TRBV18,TGTGCCAGCTCACCTCAGGGGGCGAGCCAAGAGACCCAGTACTTC,CASSPQGASQETQYF
.,.,TRBJ2-7,TRBV2,TGTGCCAGCAGGGAGGGGGCCTACGAGCAGTACTTC,CASREGAYEQYF
.,TRBD2,TRBJ2-3,TRBV11-2,TGTGCCAGCAGCTTGACTAGCGGGAGAACAGATACGCAGTATTTT,CASSLTSGRTDTQYF
.,.,TRBJ2-2,TRBV7-6,TGTGCCAGCAGCTCCTTCGGCGACAGTACGAACACCGGGGAGCTGTTTTTT,CASSSFGDSTNTGELFF
.,.,TRBJ2-4,TRBV28,TGTGCCAGCAGTCCCCACAGCGTAGCCAAAAACATTCAGTACTTC,CASSPHSVAKNIQYF
few,.,TRBJ1-2,TRBV3-1/TRBV3-2,TGTGCCAGCAGCCAAGTCTCCTGGGGAATTGGCTACACCTTC,CASSQVSWGIGYTF
.,TRBD2,TRBJ2-1,TRBV9,TGTGCCAGCAGCACTGGACTAGCGGGACCGTACAATGAGCAGTTCTTC,CASSTGLAGPYNEQFF
.,.,TRBJ1-5,TRBV21-1,TGTGCCAGCATTATACGACAGGGAGGGAACAATCAGCCCCAGCATTTT,CASIIRQGGNNQPQHF
.,.,TRBJ2-7,TRBV7-8,TGTGCCAGCAGCTTAGTACAGGGCTCCTACGAGCAGTACTTC,CASSLVQGSYEQYF
.,TRBD2,TRBJ2-7,TRBV2,TGTGCCAGCAGGCGACTAGCGGGAGGATACTTCTACGAGCAGTACTTC,CASRRLAGGYFYEQYF
.,TRBD2,TRBJ2-1,TRBV11-2,TGTGCCAGCAGCCCAATTAGGCGGCGCGGGAGGGACTACAATGAGCAGTTCTTC,CASSPIRRRGRDYNEQFF
.,TRBD1,TRBJ1-1,TRBV6-6,TGTGCCAGCACCGGACAGGGGATGGTTACTGAAGCTTTCTTT,CASTGQGMVTEAFF
.,.,TRBJ2-7,TRBV6-1,TGTGCCAGCAGTGAAGCACTACTAGGGACCTTCTATTTCTACGAGCAGTACTTC,CASSEALLGTFYFYEQYF
.,.,TRBJ2-7,TRBV27,TGTGCCAGCAGCCGAGACAGGGAGGTGGCCTACGAGCAGTACTTC,CASSRDREVAYEQYF
.,TRBD1,TRBJ1-3,TRBV5-4,TGTGCCAGCAGATTACAGGGGAGCTCTGGAAACACCATATATTTT,CASRLQGSSGNTIYF
.,TRBD2,TRBJ2-3,TRBV9,TGTGCCAGCAGCGTTAGCGGGAGGGCGGCAGATACGCAGTATTTT,CASSVSGRAADTQYF
.,.,TRBJ2-7,TRBV20-1,TGCAGTGCCCCGGCACCCTACGAGCAGTACTTC,CSAPAPYEQYF
.,.,TRBJ1-6,TRBV19,TGTGCCAGTAGCGGCGCAGGGGCCTATAATTCACCCCTCCACTTT,CASSGAGAYNSPLHF
.,.,TRBJ1-1,TRBV7-3,TGTGCCAGCAGCGCCGAGAGGAACACTGAAGCTTTCTTT,CASSAERNTEAFF
.,TRBD1,TRBJ1-3,TRBV5-4,TGTGCCAGCAGTTCAGGGGGATTTTTCTCTGGAAACACCATATATTTT,CASSSGGFFSGNTIYF
.,.,TRBJ1-1,TRBV6-2/TRBV6-3,TGTGCCAGCAGTTACTCGATCGGGGGAACCACTGAAGCTTTCTTT,CASSYSIGGTTEAFF
.,TRBD1,TRBJ1-1,TRBV7-9,TGTGCCAGCAGCTCCCGACAGGGGTCGATGAACACTGAAGCTTTCTTT,CASSSRQGSMNTEAFF
.,TRBD1,TRBJ1-6,TRBV5-1,TGCGCCAGCAGCAGTGGGACAGGGGCCTCCCGTTCACCCCTCCACTTT,CASSSGTGASRSPLHF
.,.,TRBJ2-7,TRBV3-1/TRBV3-2,TGTGCCAGCAGCTCCCAAACCTTCTACGAGCAGTACTTC,CASSSQTFYEQYF
.,.,TRBJ1-6,TRBV27,TGTGCCAGCAGTTTACCAGAACCGGGACGGTATAATTCACCCCTCCACTTT,CASSLPEPGRYNSPLHF